The 27 T cell receptor beta chains reported below all come from one sample, sequenced in a study of T cells after posttransplantation cyclophosphamide. Assay used: immunoSEQ multiplex PCR; TCRdb lists only in-frame clones, some missing. In the table there are 15,000 to 19,000 clones, roughly 80% of which are singletons. Control samples came 1 year after myeloablative marrow transplants with methotrexate plus calcineurin inhibitor. The source material was PBMCs, sampled roughly 57 weeks after allogeneic stem cell transplant with calcineurin inhibitor and methotrexate. These receptors originate from a young adult male patient who received an allogeneic stem cell transplant from a related donor, was CMV-positive, and had no GVHD. The graft donor may be the source of some T cells.

CDR3 in amino acids: CAISEQAAGLGQPQHF. The CDR3 DNA reads TGTGCCATCAGTGAACAGGCAGCGGGCTTAGGTCAGCCCCAGCATTTT. This chain connects TRBV10-3 to TRBJ1-5; possibly TRBD1 for D (5 bases). Trimming cost V 3 bases and J 6 bases, with 18 bases left between them. This CDR3 is built from 16 residues. Germline lookup yields CDR1 ENHRY and CDR2 SYGVKD.

The CDR3 nucleotides read TGTGCCAGCAGTGTTGGATCGGGATACGAGCAGTACTTC. Amino acid sequence: CASSVGSGYEQYF. The rearrangement joins TRBV11-2 to TRBJ2-7, with D possibly being TRBD2 (5 bases). The CDR3 extends over 13 amino acids. Looked up from germline, CDR1 is SGHAT and CDR2 is FQNNGV. The V end was cut by 6 bases, the J end by 4 bases, with 13 bases between.

This clone was found once. V is TRBV18 and J is TRBJ2-5; D might be TRBD1 (6 bases). CDR1 KGHSH and CDR2 LQKENI come from the germline V gene. The CDR3 loop spans 15 amino acids. With 1 base removed from V and 1 base from J, the gap between germline ends came to 10 bases. CDR3 nucleotide sequence: TGTGCCAGCTCACCACTGGGACAAACCCAAGAGACCCAGTACTTC. It yields the protein CASSPLGQTQETQYF.

This clone was detected only once. V usage is TRBV5-5 and J usage is TRBJ1-2, with D perhaps TRBD1 (6 bases). CDR1 SGHKS and CDR2 YYEKEE come from the germline V gene (reference sequence). CDR3 length: 13 residues. Trimming left V 5 bases short and J 4 bases short, with 12 bases between. CDR3 DNA sequence: TGTGCCAGCAGTCCACAGGGCAGCTATGGCTACACCTTC. Translation gives CASSPQGSYGYTF.

The chain couples TRBV7-6 to TRBJ1-1; 8 positions agree with TRBD1. Germline CDR1 and CDR2: SGHVS and FNYEAQ. V lost 7 bases, J lost 4 bases, and 5 bases stayed unmatched. The CDR3 contains 13 residues. CDR3 sequence (DNA): TGTGCCAGCACCCAGGGGGCGGGCACTGAAGCTTTCTTT. It yields the protein CASTQGAGTEAFF. The whole variable domain, remainder taken from reference TRBV7-6 and TRBJ1-1, is GAGVSQSPRYKVTKRGQDVALRCDPISGHVSLYWYRQALGQGPEFLTYFNYEAQQDKSGLPNDRFSAERPEGSISTLTIQRTEQRDSAMYRCASTQGAGTEAFFGQGTRLTVV.

This chain links TRBV7-2 with TRBJ2-2; 9 bases map to TRBD1. The CDR3 runs to 17 residues. Germline CDR1 reads SGHTA; CDR2 reads FQGNSA. Losses at the gene ends were 4 bases for V and 7 bases for J; bases not matched to a gene: 13. The CDR3 bases are TGTGCCAGCAGCTCGACTAAATGGGGACAGGGCCACGGGGAGCTGTTTTTT. Translation: CASSSTKWGQGHGELFF.

This chain uses TRBV5-5 with TRBJ2-5; 9 nucleotides align to TRBD2. V dropped 0 bases and J dropped 2; count of bases not matched to a gene: 11. This CDR3 comprises 18 residues. Germline values: CDR1 SGHKS, CDR2 YYEKEE (reference sequence). CDR3 in amino acids: CASSLGGIAGELQETQYF. DNA for the CDR3: TGTGCCAGCAGCTTGGGGGGAATAGCGGGAGAGCTTCAAGAGACCCAGTACTTC.

This chain uses TRBV4-2 with TRBJ2-5, with 8 bases identical to TRBD2. The CDR3 covers 16 residues. CDR1 and CDR2 from the germline V gene are LGHNA and YNFKEQ. The V segment lost 4 bases and the J segment 2 bases; nucleotides outside the gene matches: 9. The CDR3 is CASSPDGTRVQETQYF. DNA of the CDR3: TGTGCCAGCAGCCCCGACGGGACTAGAGTTCAAGAGACCCAGTACTTC.

The genes are TRBV28 and TRBJ1-2; D might be TRBD1 (6 bases). The CDR3 loop spans 15 amino acids. CDR1 and CDR2 from the germline V gene are MDHEN and SYDVKM. The V end was cut by 7 bases, the J end by 1 base, with 16 bases between. Here the CDR3 DNA reads TGTGCCAGCATACACTCCGGGGGGCTTAACTATGGCTACACCTTC. It translates to CASIHSGGLNYGYTF.

This chain links TRBV5-5 with TRBJ2-7; possibly TRBD1 for D (5 bases). V was pared by 1 base and J by 6 bases, with 14 bases between. The CDR3 covers 14 residues. Germline CDR1 SGHKS, CDR2 YYEKEE (reference sequence). CDR3 sequence reads: CASSLTDTFSEQYF. In DNA form, the CDR3 reads TGTGCCAGCAGCTTGACGGACACTTTTTCCGAGCAGTACTTC.

V usage is TRBV27 and J usage is TRBJ1-1; no firm D call. The germline V gene has CDR1 MNHEY and CDR2 SMNVEV (reference sequence). V lost 2 bases and J 1 base, leaving 8 bases between the germline ends. This CDR3 has 14 residues. The CDR3 DNA reads TGTGCCAGCAGTTTAATACGGGAGAACACTGAAGCTTTCTTT. This translates into CASSLIRENTEAFF.

The chain couples TRBV28 to TRBJ1-2, with 7 bases aligning to TRBD1. CDR3 length: 14 residues. Germline trimming cut 6 bases from V and 7 bases from J; bases unmatched to any gene: 11. Per the germline V gene, CDR1 is MDHEN and CDR2 is SYDVKM. The CDR3 spells CASSPTGVGSGYTF. In DNA form, the CDR3 reads TGTGCCAGCAGCCCAACAGGGGTAGGATCTGGCTACACCTTC.

The chain has TRBV11-2 and TRBJ2-5, with 12 bases matching TRBD1. V was clipped by 5 bases and J by 3 bases; unmatched bases: 4. The CDR3 contains 15 residues. The germline V gene encodes CDR1 SGHAT and CDR2 FQNNGV. CDR3 DNA sequence: TGTGCCAGCAGCGCCGGGACAGGGGGCGAAGAGACCCAGTACTTC. Translation gives CASSAGTGGEETQYF.

Concerning this clone: At one of its ends the junction is not consistent with the germline gene, which may arise from a read error. The rearrangement links TRBV7-9 to TRBJ2-1, with D possibly TRBD2 on 6 matching bases. The length of the CDR3 is 17 residues. The germline V gene has CDR1 SEHNR and CDR2 FQNEAQ (reference sequence). CDR3 coding DNA: TGTGCCAGCAGCTTACCGGTGTATAGCGGAGCTTACAGTGAGCAGTTCTTC. It translates to CASSLPVYSGAYSEQFF. The entire variable domain, with the rest obtained from reference TRBV7-9 and TRBJ2-1, is as follows: DTGVSQNPRHKITKRGQNVTFRCDPISEHNRLYWYRQTLGQGPEFLTYFQNEAQLEKSRLLSDRFSAERPKGSFSTLEIQRTEQGDSAMYLCASSLPVYSGAYSEQFFGPGTRLTVL.

The J gene is TRBJ2-2, the V gene TRBV7-6, with a weak D call TRBD1 (5 bases). The CDR3 is 16 amino acids. CDR1 is SGHVS and CDR2 is FNYEAQ in the germline V gene. V gave up 3 bases and J gave up 3 bases, with 14 bases separating them. The CDR3: CASSFPDQGYTGELFF. DNA of the CDR3: TGTGCCAGCAGCTTCCCTGACCAGGGTTACACCGGGGAGCTGTTTTTT. Full variable domain (rest looked up from reference TRBV7-6 and TRBJ2-2): GAGVSQSPRYKVTKRGQDVALRCDPISGHVSLYWYRQALGQGPEFLTYFNYEAQQDKSGLPNDRFSAERPEGSISTLTIQRTEQRDSAMYRCASSFPDQGYTGELFFGEGSRLTVL.

V usage is TRBV7-3 and J usage is TRBJ2-3; no clear D. There are 13 residues in the CDR3. V lost 1 base and J 6 bases, leaving 8 bases between the germline ends. CDR1 is SGHTA, CDR2 FQGTGA, per germline. The chain's CDR3 is CASSLSSRDTQYF. In nucleotides, the CDR3 is TGTGCCAGCAGCTTAAGTTCCCGGGATACGCAGTATTTT.

V and J are TRBV18 and TRBJ2-6; 7 bases line up with TRBD1. The CDR3 sequence is 17 residues long. Germline V gene lookup returns CDR1 KGHSH and CDR2 LQKENI. The V gene end was trimmed by 5 bases and the J gene end by 4 bases; junction bases not matched to a gene: 11. The CDR3 DNA reads TGTGCCAGCTCAAGGGGGCAGCCCTCCCTCGGGGCCAACGTCCTGACTTTC. It codes for CASSRGQPSLGANVLTF.

The chain employs TRBV9 and TRBJ1-6; D ambiguous. The germline gives CDR1 SGDLS, CDR2 YYNGEE. The CDR3 has 16 amino acids. Deletions cut 0 bases from V and 2 bases from J, with 9 bases between. The CDR3 coding sequence is TGTGCCAGCAGCGTAGGAGGGAACGCCTATAATTCACCCCTCCACTTT. Translating gives CASSVGGNAYNSPLHF.

The V call is TRBV7-8, the J call TRBJ2-1, with a tentative D call TRBD1 (6 bases). This CDR3 region has 18 residues. CDR1 and CDR2 from the germline V gene are SGHVS and FQNEAQ. Between the trimmed V and J ends, which lost 0 bases and 6 bases, there was a span of 21 bases. CDR3 in DNA: TGTGCCAGCAGCTTAGCCGGTCAGGGGACCACCCTGGTCAATGAGCAGTTCTTC. Its translation: CASSLAGQGTTLVNEQFF.

This chain connects TRBV6-4 to TRBJ2-1; tentatively, D is TRBD2 (5 bases). The CDR3 is 14 residues long. V lost 0 bases and J lost 9, with 12 bases in between. Germline V CDR1 and CDR2: MRHNA, SNTAGT. Here the CDR3 reads CASSDSGERSEQFF. In DNA, the CDR3 is TGTGCCAGCAGTGACTCTGGGGAGAGGAGTGAGCAGTTCTTC.

This clone came up once. The same CDR3 also results from other DNA sequences found in this sample. The chain uses TRBV5-1 and TRBJ2-3, with 11 bases identical to TRBD2. The CDR3 is 14 amino acids. Germline values: CDR1 SGHRS, CDR2 YFSETQ. V lost 4 bases and J lost 5; bases outside the gene matches: 3. CDR3 bases: TGCGCCAGCAGCGCGGGGACTAGCGGAGATACGCAGTATTTT. Translating gives CASSAGTSGDTQYF.

The chain couples TRBV7-2 to TRBJ2-1; perhaps TRBD2 as D (6 bases). The germline CDR1 and CDR2 sequences are SGHTA and FQGNSA. Between the trimmed V and J ends, which lost 5 bases and 0 bases, there was a span of 20 bases. The CDR3 is made up of 18 amino acids. The CDR3 is CASSPNLSGVVSYNEQFF. CDR3 nucleotide sequence: TGTGCCAGCAGCCCCAATCTCTCGGGAGTGGTCTCCTACAATGAGCAGTTCTTC.

As to this clone: Other DNA variants within this sample encode the same CDR3. The chain employs TRBV5-8 and TRBJ1-5, with 8 bases lining up with TRBD1. V trimming: 2 bases; J trimming: 4 bases; junction bases outside the gene matches: 8. Per germline, CDR1 SGHTS and CDR2 YDEGEE. The CDR3 consists of 16 residues. CDR3 sequence (DNA): TGTGCCAGCAGCTTATGGACAGGGTTTAGTAATCAGCCCCAGCATTTT. Translation gives CASSLWTGFSNQPQHF.

DNA of the CDR3: TGTGCCAGCAGTAAGGGACTCACACGGGGGGACACTGAAGCTTTCTTT. Translation gives CASSKGLTRGDTEAFF. The chain has TRBV28 and TRBJ1-1, with D perhaps matching TRBD1 (5 bases). The ends were cut back, 5 bases at V and 3 bases at J, with 19 bases in the middle. This CDR3 region has 16 residues. Germline V gene lookup returns CDR1 MDHEN and CDR2 SYDVKM.

The rearrangement uses TRBV11-2 and TRBJ2-1; 12 positions agree with TRBD2. This CDR3 is built from 15 residues. Germline V gene lookup returns CDR1 SGHAT and CDR2 FQNNGV. V was clipped by 5 bases and J by 8 bases; unmatched bases: 7. The CDR3 nucleotides are TGTGCCAGCAGCCCTAGACTAGCGGGAGTGTATGAGCAGTTCTTC. This codes for CASSPRLAGVYEQFF.

There are a few counts of this clone. The chain joins TRBV9 to TRBJ2-7; a weak D match, TRBD2 (5 bases). Trimming stripped 5 bases from V and 2 bases from J, with 14 bases between. Germline CDR1 reads SGDLS; CDR2 reads YYNGEE. The CDR3 contains 14 residues. The CDR3 region has the DNA TGTGCCAGCAGGGGAGACTTCCAACCCTACGAGCAGTACTTC. It specifies CASRGDFQPYEQYF. The full variable domain, with the rest looked up from reference TRBV9 and TRBJ2-7, is DSGVTQTPKHLITATGQRVTLRCSPRSGDLSVYWYQQSLDQGLQFLIQYYNGEERAKGNILERFSAQQFPDLHSELNLSSLELGDSALYFCASRGDFQPYEQYFGPGTRLTVT.

CDR3 region: CASSLGRGYEQYF. DNA of the CDR3: TGTGCCAGCAGCTTGGGCAGGGGCTACGAGCAGTACTTC. The chain is built from TRBV7-9 and TRBJ2-7, with a tentative D call TRBD1 (6 bases). The CDR3 loop spans 13 amino acids. The V end lost 3 bases, the J end lost 3 bases, and 9 bases lay between the germline ends. Per germline, CDR1 SEHNR and CDR2 FQNEAQ (reference sequence).